The 21 T cell receptor beta chains below all came from one sample that was sequenced in a study of blood T cell repertoires in COVID-19. This table comes from immunoSEQ multiplex PCR, and its TCRdb copy is limited to in-frame clones, with some not included. Of 300,000 to 500,000 clones in the sample, 88% are singletons; the top ten hold roughly 1.9%. Sequences were obtained from PBMCs or T cells enriched from blood (not recorded which). These receptors were collected from a woman aged 40 to 50 with acute COVID-19.

V gene TRBV9 combines with J gene TRBJ2-4; maybe TRBD1 (5 bases). Trimming removed 0 bases at V and 8 bases at J, with 6 bases between. This CDR3 has 12 residues. CDR1 and CDR2 (germline): SGDLS, YYNGEE. DNA of the CDR3: TGTGCCAGCAGCGTAGAGGGGCACATTCAGTACTTC. It specifies CASSVEGHIQYF.

This chain links TRBV30 with TRBJ1-1; 7 bases match TRBD1. This CDR3 comprises 13 residues. Per germline, CDR1 GTSNPN and CDR2 SVGIG (reference sequence). The J segment lost 6 bases and the V segment lost 4 bases, leaving 8 bases of the junction unmatched. The CDR3 DNA reads as TGTGCCTGGACCAGACAGGGTTGGGCTGAAGCTTTCTTT. Translated: CAWTRQGWAEAFF. The variable domain in full, completed from reference TRBV30 and TRBJ1-1, reads SQTIHQWPATLVQPVGSPLSLECTVEGTSNPNLYWYRQAAGRGLQLLFYSVGIGQISSEVPQNLSASRPQDRQFILSSKKLLLSDSGFYLCAWTRQGWAEAFFGQGTRLTVV.

The genes are TRBV11-2 and TRBJ2-5, with TRBD2 identical over 9 bases. Trimming cost V 5 bases and J 3 bases; bases outside gene matches: 4. The CDR3 is 14 amino acids. Per germline, CDR1 SGHAT and CDR2 FQNNGV. Here the CDR3 reads CASSATSGEETQYF. As DNA, the CDR3 is TGTGCCAGCAGCGCGACTAGCGGTGAAGAGACCCAGTACTTC.

The V gene is TRBV7-6, the J gene TRBJ2-1, with 11 bases identical to TRBD2. The length of the CDR3 is 15 residues. Germline values: CDR1 SGHVS, CDR2 FNYEAQ. Trimming cost V 5 bases and J 7 bases; bases outside gene matches: 7. CDR3: CASSIKLAGVNEQFF. CDR3 sequence (DNA): TGTGCCAGCAGCATCAAACTAGCGGGGGTTAATGAGCAGTTCTTC.

This chain joins TRBV19 and TRBJ2-2; D remains unclear. V was cut by 3 bases and J by 2 bases, with 7 bases left in between. The CDR3 loop spans 14 amino acids. Germline V gene data show CDR1 as LNHDA and CDR2 as SQIVND (reference sequence). Here the CDR3 reads CASSIASNTGELFF. The DNA for the CDR3 is TGTGCCAGTAGTATTGCTAGTAACACCGGGGAGCTGTTTTTT.

V gene TRBV21-1 combines with J gene TRBJ2-7; TRBD1 was called by the table and not checked on the DNA. TRBV21-1 is listed as a pseudogene. This CDR3 has 16 residues. CDR3 sequence reads: CASSKGPRQPPCEQYF. For the CDR3, the DNA is TGTGCCAGCAGCAAGGGGCCCCGACAGCCTCCCTGCGAGCAGTACTTC.

The V and J genes are TRBV2 and TRBJ1-3; 8 bases are a match to TRBD1. Germline assignment: CDR1 SNHLY and CDR2 FYNNEI. The J segment lost 1 base and the V segment lost 6 bases, leaving 5 bases of the junction unmatched. The length of the CDR3 is 15 residues. CDR3 sequence reads: CASRRGTGSGNTIYF. CDR3 DNA: TGTGCCAGCAGGAGGGGGACAGGTTCTGGAAACACCATATATTTT. Full variable domain (outside the CDR3, taken from reference TRBV2 and TRBJ1-3): EPEVTQTPSHQVTQMGQEVILRCVPISNHLYFYWYRQILGQKVEFLVSFYNNEISEKSEIFDDQFSVERPDGSNFTLKIRSTKLEDSAMYFCASRRGTGSGNTIYFGEGSWLTVV.

Remarks on this clone: The same CDR3 can be traced to other DNA sequences in this sample. The J gene is TRBJ2-7, the V gene TRBV6-5; 10 positions agree with TRBD1. Germline V gene data show CDR1 as MNHEY and CDR2 as SVGAGI. The V and J ends lost 5 bases and 3 bases, in that order; junction bases with no gene match: 4. CDR3 length equals 14 residues. This chain's CDR3 is CASSNRDRGYEQYF. CDR3 DNA sequence: TGTGCCAGCAGTAACCGGGACAGGGGCTACGAGCAGTACTTC.

This clone was detected only once. The chain has TRBV19 and TRBJ1-1; TRBD1 matches at 8 bases. Germline trimming cut 5 bases from V and 3 bases from J; bases unmatched to any gene: 11. The CDR3 spans 16 residues. Germline V CDR1 and CDR2: LNHDA, SQIVND (reference sequence). The CDR3 reads CASSRSTGVRDTEAFF. CDR3 in DNA: TGTGCCAGTAGTCGCTCGACAGGGGTGAGGGACACTGAAGCTTTCTTT.

The chain couples TRBV24-1 to TRBJ2-3; TRBD1 agrees at 9 bases. The CDR3 extends over 17 amino acids. J lost 6 bases, V lost 6 bases, and 15 bases had no gene match. Germline V gene sequence: CDR1 KGHDR, CDR2 SFDVKD. The CDR3 DNA follows: TGTGCCACCAGTCACCGGGACAGGGAAGGGGGAGGGGATACGCAGTATTTT. It yields the protein CATSHRDREGGGDTQYF.

The chain is built from TRBV24-1 and TRBJ1-5; D remains unclear. This CDR3 has 20 residues. Trimming pared 0 bases from V and 0 bases from J, leaving 20 bases between. Germline V gene sequence: CDR1 KGHDR, CDR2 SFDVKD. The CDR3 nucleotides are TGTGCCACCAGTGATTTGGGCGGCTTCTATATGGGTCATAGCAATCAGCCCCAGCATTTT. Translated, it gives CATSDLGGFYMGHSNQPQHF.

The rearrangement uses TRBV11-2 and TRBJ2-3, with 9 positions matching TRBD2. The V and J ends lost 0 bases and 3 bases, in that order; junction bases with no gene match: 7. The CDR3 length is 17 residues. The V gene's germline CDR1 is SGHAT and CDR2 FQNNGV. CDR3 coding DNA: TGTGCCAGCAGCTTAGATCCTGCGGGGGGGAAGACAGATACGCAGTATTTT. Translating gives CASSLDPAGGKTDTQYF.

The V call is TRBV11-2, the J call TRBJ2-7, with TRBD2 identical over 7 bases. The germline CDR1 and CDR2 sequences are SGHAT and FQNNGV. V shed 6 bases and J 2 bases; nucleotides not matched to a gene: 7. The CDR3 sequence is 14 residues long. The CDR3 DNA is TGTGCCAGCAGGATGGGGGGGATGACCTACGAGCAGTACTTC. As protein: CASRMGGMTYEQYF.

J is TRBJ1-6 and V is TRBV30; possible D gene TRBD1, 5 bases. Germline lookup yields CDR1 GTSNPN and CDR2 SVGIG (reference sequence). V was clipped by 2 bases and J by 6 bases, with 14 bases between them. The CDR3 consists of 15 residues. The CDR3 nucleotides are TGTGCCTGGAGTCCGATGACAGTGGGTAATTCACCCCTCCACTTT. Its protein is CAWSPMTVGNSPLHF.

The rearrangement uses TRBV2 and TRBJ2-7; 9 nucleotides agree with TRBD2. Losses at the gene ends were 2 bases for V and 3 bases for J; bases not matched to a gene: 8. CDR1 and CDR2 (germline): SNHLY, FYNNEI. The CDR3 runs 16 residues. The CDR3 loop is CASSESLAGAGYEQYF. CDR3 bases: TGTGCCAGCAGTGAATCTTTAGCGGGGGCCGGCTACGAGCAGTACTTC.

A note on this clone: The same CDR3 arises from other DNA sequences in this sample as well. The CDR3 spells CASSSDRVYGYTF. The CDR3 DNA reads TGTGCCAGCAGTTCCGACAGGGTATATGGCTACACCTTC. The chain is built from TRBV12-3 or TRBV12-4 and TRBJ1-2; 7 bases line up with TRBD1. V lost 4 bases to trimming and J lost 5 bases; unmatched junction nucleotides: 4. This CDR3 region has 13 residues.

The chain carries TRBV7-2 and TRBJ1-1; 10 bases line up with TRBD1. Germline loops: CDR1 SGHTA, CDR2 FQGNSA. There are 17 residues in the CDR3. Trimming took 1 base from V and 4 from J; bases not matched to a gene: 9. The CDR3 DNA follows: TGTGCCAGCAGCTTAGTTGGGACAGGGGTTTTTGGCACTGAAGCTTTCTTT. The encoded protein is CASSLVGTGVFGTEAFF. The full variable domain, in which reference TRBV7-2 and TRBJ1-1 provide the parts outside the CDR3, is GAGVSQSPSNKVTEKGKDVELRCDPISGHTALYWYRQSLGQGLEFLIYFQGNSAPDKSGLPSDRFSAERTGGSVSTLTIQRTQQEDSAVYLCASSLVGTGVFGTEAFFGQGTRLTVV.

The chain carries TRBV27 and TRBJ1-1, with a possible D match to TRBD1 (5 bases). Germline V lookup: CDR1 MNHEY, CDR2 SMNVEV (reference sequence). This CDR3 spans 14 amino acids. Trimming stripped 0 bases from V and 7 bases from J, with 12 bases between. CDR3 nucleotides: TGTGCCAGCAGTTTATCGTCCTCAGGGATTGAAGCTTTCTTT. Amino acid sequence: CASSLSSSGIEAFF.

The chain is built from TRBV21-1 and TRBJ1-1; TRBD1 is the table's D call and was not checked against the DNA. TRBV21-1 is a documented pseudogene. This CDR3 comprises 16 residues. CDR3 bases: TGTGCCAGCAGCGTGGCAGGGCTTAGGTTTTATAGTGAAGCTTTCTTT. Protein product: CASSVAGLRFYSEAFF.

This rearrangement joins TRBV6-2 or TRBV6-3 to TRBJ1-1; D unresolved. With 5 bases removed from V and 7 bases from J, the gap between germline ends came to 8 bases. CDR1 is MNHEY and CDR2 is SVGEGT in the germline V gene. CDR3 length: 11 amino acids. CDR3 DNA: TGTGCCAGCAGTCGTTCCGGTGAAGCTTTCTTT. Its translation is CASSRSGEAFF.

This chain connects TRBV18 to TRBJ1-2; D remains ambiguous. The CDR3 has 9 residues. The germline V and J ends were trimmed by 9 bases and 4 bases, with 3 bases remaining between them. CDR1 is KGHSH, CDR2 LQKENI, per germline. The CDR3 sequence is CASIYGYTF. The CDR3 nucleotides are TGTGCCAGTATCTATGGCTACACCTTC.